This T cell receptor beta chain appears in the sequencing data of a study of vaccination and CD4 T cells after COVID-19. Study-wide background: Samples taken post-COVID came a median roughly 100 days after diagnosis, ranging from 35 to 161. Study outcomes and limitations: A nonsignificant median increase from 21 to 38 SARS-CoV-2-reactive clonotypes was observed.

Cultured CD4+ T cell DNA was sequenced using the Oncomine TCR Beta short-read assay. One entry per CDR3 protein results from TCRdb running MiXCR on the PCR reads. The table records approximately 11,000 distinct CDR3 sequences, 40% to 45% of them present only once. In regard to this clonotype: Its antigen remains unknown.

V lost 0 bases to trimming and J lost 0 bases; unmatched junction nucleotides: 5. The CDR3 runs to 16 residues. CDR1 is DFQATT and CDR2 is SNEGSKA in the germline V gene (reference sequence). As for treatment: 10-day PBMC culture with coronavirus spike peptide pools or control peptides (ViraFEST assay). Antigen-specific T cells were expanded with peptide pools by ViraFEST, and TCRs were then sequenced. The specimen was CD4+ T cells from blood, cultured in vitro. This clonotype originated in a human donor who had recovered from COVID-19. V and J are TRBV20-1 and TRBJ2-5; TRBD2 matches at 9 bases. CDR3 loop: CSARDPSGGYQETQYF. CDR3 nucleotide sequence: TGCAGTGCTAGAGATCCGAGCGGGGGGTACCAAGAGACCCAGTACTTC.